The source of this TCR beta chain is a study of post-analysis software for immune sequencing data. Study-level results: TRBV segments more frequent in patients than in controls numbered five and included TRBV5-6, TRBV5-1 and TRBV20-1.

Germline V CDR1 and CDR2: SGHKS, YYEKEE (reference sequence). The CDR3 totals 13 residues. V lost 2 bases and J lost 8, with 13 bases in between. The table lists this clonotype with a few counts. Its antigen is still unknown. TCR beta libraries were prepared from cDNA with unique molecular identifiers. Each CDR3 protein is one row after TCRdb ran MiXCR on the PCR reads. The sample holds hundreds of thousands of distinct CDR3 sequences, roughly 27% seen once. The origin of this receptor is a girl between 5 and 17 years old with multiple sclerosis. Sequenced sample: blood. This chain connects TRBV5-5 to TRBJ1-1; D remains ambiguous. DNA for the CDR3: TGTGCCAGCAGCTTTGGCACCCAGAAGGAAGCTTTCTTT. Its translation is CASSFGTQKEAFF.